The entry that follows covers one T cell receptor beta chain sequence. The data belong to a study of shared T cell receptors in the human thymus. The germline V gene has CDR1 SGHTA and CDR2 FQGNSA. This CDR3 spans 12 amino acids. J gave up 8 bases and V 5 bases, and 4 bases lay outside the gene matches. The data were produced by immunoSEQ multiplex PCR, yet TCRdb's version contains in-frame clones alone and is incomplete. The top ten hold roughly 0.0087% of the sample, which has hundreds of thousands of clones, about 89% seen once. The data were also submitted as part of a second study, on human thymus T cells. That report adds: Finnish infants who were healthy and having corrective surgery for congenital heart defects made up the donors. Resections from corrective heart surgery provided thymus tissue. Blood and thymic repertoires both appeared biased in V and J gene usage. There were highly overlapping thymic repertoires among unrelated individuals, as related research reported.

The clonotype comes from a boy under two years old with a congenital heart defect. Sample: thymocytes. The chain uses TRBV7-2 and TRBJ1-1; 8 bases agree with TRBD1. CDR3 sequence: CASSPQGEEAFF. The CDR3 DNA reads as TGTGCCAGCAGCCCACAGGGGGAGGAAGCTTTCTTT.